Listed here are 10 T cell receptor beta chains from one sample, sequenced in a study of sequential checkpoint blockade in melanoma. Measured with immunoSEQ multiplex PCR; TCRdb has only the in-frame clones, and not every one. The sample holds approximately 21,000 clones, around 75% seen once. The treatment is: randomized to nivolumab then ipilimumab (arm A) or the reverse (arm B). The specimen comprised CD8+ T cells sorted from blood (inferred from file names), sampled from a patient given nivolumab and ipilimumab in sequence. These receptors came from a human donor with melanoma.

This clone was detected once. The chain is built from TRBV5-4 and TRBJ2-7, with 10 bases fitting TRBD1. In germline, CDR1 is SGHNT, CDR2 YYREEE (reference sequence). The CDR3 sequence is 16 residues long. V gave up 3 bases and J gave up 4 bases; unmatched junction bases: 10. Written as DNA, the CDR3 is TGTGCCAGCAGCTCACCCCAGACAGGGGGCCAGTACGAGCAGTACTTC. Its translation: CASSSPQTGGQYEQYF.

V is TRBV27 and J is TRBJ1-5; D ambiguous. The germline gives CDR1 MNHEY, CDR2 SMNVEV (reference sequence). The CDR3 is 14 residues long. V lost 2 bases and J 0 bases, leaving 5 bases between the germline ends. CDR3 region: CASSLTSSNQPQHF. The CDR3 nucleotides are TGTGCCAGCAGTTTAACAAGTAGCAATCAGCCCCAGCATTTT.

This rearrangement joins TRBV6-5 to TRBJ1-1; 9 nucleotides agree with TRBD1. The CDR3 loop spans 14 amino acids. The trim removed 4 bases at V and 3 bases at J, leaving 3 bases unmatched. Germline-derived CDR1 and CDR2 are MNHEY and SVGAGI. The CDR3 region has the DNA TGTGCCAGCAGTTTGGGGACAGGGCACACTGAAGCTTTCTTT. Amino acids: CASSLGTGHTEAFF.

The chain recombines TRBV28 with TRBJ1-3; a weak D match, TRBD1 (6 bases). Looked up from germline, CDR1 is MDHEN and CDR2 is SYDVKM. The CDR3 contains 14 residues. Trimming stripped 5 bases from V and 0 bases from J, with 8 bases between. This chain's CDR3 is CASSPTGSGNTIYF. The CDR3 DNA sequence: TGTGCCAGCAGTCCGACAGGCTCTGGAAACACCATATATTTT.

This clone occurred a few times. The V call is TRBV19, the J call TRBJ2-7; D remains ambiguous. This CDR3 is 12 amino acids long. Germline V gene data show CDR1 as LNHDA and CDR2 as SQIVND (reference sequence). V lost 3 bases and J lost 2, with 5 bases in between. CDR3 nucleotides: TGTGCCAGTAGTATGGGCGCCTACGAGCAGTACTTC. Protein product: CASSMGAYEQYF.

The chain couples TRBV28 to TRBJ2-7; weak D call: TRBD1 (6 bases). CDR1 MDHEN and CDR2 SYDVKM come from the germline V gene. With 3 bases removed from V and 3 bases from J, the gap between germline ends came to 12 bases. The CDR3 is 14 residues long. Here the CDR3 DNA reads TGTGCCAGCAGTTTTTGGGACACGAGCTACGAGCAGTACTTC. The encoded protein is CASSFWDTSYEQYF.

The chain joins TRBV28 to TRBJ1-3, with unresolved D. CDR1 is MDHEN and CDR2 is SYDVKM in the germline V gene. The CDR3 has 15 residues. Deletions cut 6 bases from V and 2 bases from J, with 14 bases between. The CDR3 loop reads CASSGAGEAGNTIYF. The CDR3 DNA is TGTGCCAGCAGCGGAGCCGGGGAGGCTGGAAACACCATATATTTT. Full variable domain (outside the CDR3, taken from reference TRBV28 and TRBJ1-3): DVKVTQSSRYLVKRTGEKVFLECVQDMDHENMFWYRQDPGLGLRLIYFSYDVKMKEKGDIPEGYSVSREKKERFSLILESASTNQTSMYLCASSGAGEAGNTIYFGEGSWLTVV.

This sequence joins TRBV5-6 and TRBJ2-7; D gene ambiguous. Germline CDR1 is SGHDT and CDR2 is YYEEEE. Trimming removed 1 base from V and 6 bases from J, with 5 bases in between. This CDR3 has 11 residues. The CDR3, as DNA: TGTGCCAGCAGCTTGTCGGTCGAGCAGTACTTC. This codes for CASSLSVEQYF.

This clone was seen just once. The rearrangement uses TRBV5-1 and TRBJ2-7; D may be TRBD2 (6 bases). Germline lookup yields CDR1 SGHRS and CDR2 YFSETQ. This CDR3 has 15 residues. Trimming shortened V by 4 bases and J by 7 bases, and 21 bases separated the two germline ends. The CDR3 spells CASSPEAPSVYEQYF. The CDR3 nucleotides read TGCGCCAGCAGCCCAGAGGCGCCTAGCGTGTATGAGCAGTACTTC.

V usage is TRBV28 and J usage is TRBJ1-2, with D uncertain. The CDR3 has 13 residues. V lost 6 bases and J 8 bases, leaving 16 bases between the germline ends. CDR1 is MDHEN, CDR2 SYDVKM, per germline. The CDR3 reads CASRTPPSVGYTF. DNA for the CDR3: TGTGCCAGCAGAACCCCCCCGTCAGTAGGCTACACCTTC.